The clone carrying this TCR beta chain was seen repeatedly, ten times or more. Samples came from axillary lymph nodes draining the breast cancer. These data are taken from a study of breast tumors, draining lymph nodes, adjacent tissues. Per the germline V gene, CDR1 is DFQATT and CDR2 is SNEGSKA (reference sequence). CDR3 size: 13 residues. TCRdb passed the multiplex PCR reads through MiXCR, listing each CDR3 protein once. The sample lists roughly 120,000 distinct CDR3 sequences, 15% to 20% occurring once. The chain is built from TRBV20-1 and TRBJ2-1; 10 bases map to TRBD2. Input material: axillary lymph node tissue. This sequence originates from a female donor with breast cancer. Some clones in this sample may be carry-over from other donors' samples. The chain's CDR3 is CSLRGLANNEQFF. CDR3 nucleotide sequence: TGCAGCCTCAGGGGACTAGCGAACAATGAGCAGTTCTTC.